The 3 T cell receptor beta chains in this list originate from one sample, sequenced in a study of T cell repertoires in cytomegalovirus infection. One entry per CDR3 protein, called by TCRdb with MiXCR from the reads. The sample lists about 920,000 distinct CDR3 sequences; approximately 30% were seen once. No cognate antigen is known for these TCRs. The material was cultured CD8+ T cells from PBMCs, obtained from culture after CMV antigen stimulation. The receptors here all came from a human donor in good health (CMV status not recorded). Some clones in this sample may be carry-over from other donors' samples.

As concerns this clonotype: This may come from a read error, since a much larger clone is one base off. CDR3 in amino acids: CTIQRDTGELFF. The CDR3 DNA reads as TGTACCATCCAGCGAGACACCGGGGAGCTGTTTTTT. The chain uses TRBV6-1 and TRBJ2-2; D is unresolved. Looked up from germline, CDR1 is MNHNS and CDR2 is SASEGT. The CDR3 contains 12 residues.

This clonotype showed up just once. This chain links TRBV6-6 with TRBJ1-1, with a tentative D call TRBD1 (6 bases). The CDR3 consists of 17 residues. V shed 2 bases and J shed 0 bases, with 16 bases lying between them. Germline-derived CDR1 and CDR2 are MNHNY and SVGAGI (reference sequence). CDR3 bases: TGTGCCAGCAGTTACCGTGACCTGTGGACAGTGAACACTGAAGCTTTCTTT. Translating gives CASSYRDLWTVNTEAFF.

This chain links TRBV19 with TRBJ1-5; the D is unclear. The V gene lost 5 bases and the J gene lost 2 bases, with 7 bases spanning the gap. The CDR3 is made up of 13 amino acids. CDR1 is LNHDA, CDR2 SQIVND, per germline (reference sequence). The CDR3, as DNA: TGTGCCAGTAGTGAGAGAGGCAATCAGCCCCAGCATTTT. Its protein is CASSERGNQPQHF. Using reference TRBV19 and TRBJ1-5 for the parts outside the CDR3, the full variable domain is DGGITQSPKYLFRKEGQNVTLSCEQNLNHDAMYWYRQDPGQGLRLIYYSQIVNDFQKGDIAEGYSVSREKKESFPLTVTSAQKNPTAFYLCASSERGNQPQHFGDGTRLSIL.